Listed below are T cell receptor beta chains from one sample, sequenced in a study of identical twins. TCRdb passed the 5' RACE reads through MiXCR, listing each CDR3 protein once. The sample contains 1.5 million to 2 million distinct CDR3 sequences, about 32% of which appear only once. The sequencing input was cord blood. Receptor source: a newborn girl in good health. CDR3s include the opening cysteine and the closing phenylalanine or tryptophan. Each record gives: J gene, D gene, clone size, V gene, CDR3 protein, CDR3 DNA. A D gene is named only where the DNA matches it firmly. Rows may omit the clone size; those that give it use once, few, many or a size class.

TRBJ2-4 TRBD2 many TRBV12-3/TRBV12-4 CASSSTLANIQYF TGTGCCAGCAGTTCCACACTAGCGAACATTCAGTACTTC
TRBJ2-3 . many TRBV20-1 CSAQTSTDTQYF TGCAGTGCTCAGACTAGCACAGATACGCAGTATTTT
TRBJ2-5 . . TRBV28 CASSRPSLWGFPQETQYF TGTGCCAGCAGTCGCCCCTCACTTTGGGGCTTCCCCCAAGAGACCCAGTACTTC
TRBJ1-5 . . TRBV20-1 CSAAPRSNQPQHF TGCAGTGCGGCCCCACGGAGCAATCAGCCCCAGCATTTT
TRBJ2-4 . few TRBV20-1 CSARNRRGENIQYF TGCAGTGCTAGAAACCGAAGGGGGGAAAACATTCAGTACTTC
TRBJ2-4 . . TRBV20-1 CSARARKVLHNEQYF TGCAGTGCTAGAGCCCGTAAAGTCCTACACAATGAGCAGTACTTC
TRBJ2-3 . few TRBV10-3 CAISDSKTDTQYF TGTGCCATCAGTGACAGTAAGACAGATACGCAGTATTTT
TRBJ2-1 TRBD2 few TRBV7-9 CASSLVGRRGGNEQFF TGTGCCAGCAGCTTAGTTGGTCGGCGGGGGGGCAATGAGCAGTTCTTC
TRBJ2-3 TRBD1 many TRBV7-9 CASSLRDRQYF TGTGCCAGCAGCTTACGGGACAGACAGTATTTT
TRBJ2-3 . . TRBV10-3 CAISETPTDTSTDTQYF TGTGCCATCAGTGAGACCCCGACGGATACTAGCACAGATACGCAGTATTTT
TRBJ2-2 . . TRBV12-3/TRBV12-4 CASMLHELFF TGTGCCAGCATGCTCCACGAGCTGTTTTTT
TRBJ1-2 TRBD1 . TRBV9 CASSVGATGGYYGYTF TGTGCCAGCAGCGTAGGAGCGACAGGGGGATACTATGGCTACACCTTC
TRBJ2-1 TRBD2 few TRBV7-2 CASSFGGLAGPVGEQFF TGTGCCAGCAGCTTTGGAGGACTAGCGGGACCTGTTGGGGAGCAGTTCTTC
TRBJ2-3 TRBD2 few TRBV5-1 CASSRLAGVSDTQYF TGCGCCAGCAGCCGACTAGCGGGGGTATCAGATACGCAGTATTTT
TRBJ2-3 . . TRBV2 CASRPGPNPTDTQYF TGTGCCAGCAGGCCGGGACCAAATCCTACAGATACGCAGTATTTT
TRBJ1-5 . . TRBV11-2 CASSGTNNQPQHF TGTGCCAGCAGCGGGACAAACAATCAGCCCCAGCATTTT
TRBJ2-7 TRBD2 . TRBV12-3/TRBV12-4 CASRLGTSAYNEQYF TGTGCCAGCAGGCTCGGGACTAGCGCCTACAATGAGCAGTACTTC
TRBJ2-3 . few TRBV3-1 CASSPSGLRTDTQYF TGTGCCAGCAGCCCATCGGGACTCCGCACAGATACGCAGTATTTT
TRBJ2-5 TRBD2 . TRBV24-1 CATSDSIAGQHNEQYF TGTGCCACCAGTGATTCCATAGCGGGCCAGCACAATGAGCAGTACTTC
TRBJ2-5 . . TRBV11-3 CASRPPGQETQYF TGTGCCAGCAGGCCCCCCGGCCAAGAGACCCAGTACTTC
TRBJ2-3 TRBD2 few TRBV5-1 CATTQTSGASTDTQYF TGCGCCACAACTCAGACTAGCGGGGCCTCCACAGATACGCAGTATTTT
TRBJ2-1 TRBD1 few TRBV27 CASSLQGALLNEQFF TGTGCCAGCAGTTTACAGGGGGCGCTTTTAAATGAGCAGTTCTTC
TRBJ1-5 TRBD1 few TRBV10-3 CAISRRTGGSGNQPQHF TGTGCCATCAGCCGGAGGACAGGGGGCAGTGGCAATCAGCCCCAGCATTTT
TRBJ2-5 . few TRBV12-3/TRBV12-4 CASSPWTHQETQYF TGTGCCAGCAGTCCATGGACGCACCAAGAGACCCAGTACTTC
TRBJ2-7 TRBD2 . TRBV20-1 CSARWSSGTSSYNEQYF TGCAGTGCCCGATGGAGTAGCGGGACGAGCTCCTACAATGAGCAGTACTTC
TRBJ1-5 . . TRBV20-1 CSARYDGALPQHF TGCAGTGCTAGATACGATGGGGCTCTGCCCCAGCATTTT
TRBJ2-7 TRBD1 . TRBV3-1 CASSQATGLYF TGTGCCAGCAGCCAAGCGACAGGGTTGTACTTC
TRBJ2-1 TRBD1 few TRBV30 CAWRTGTETPWQFF TGTGCCTGGAGGACCGGGACAGAAACCCCTTGGCAGTTCTTC
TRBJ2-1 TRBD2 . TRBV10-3 CAIRASGSGNEQFF TGTGCCATCAGGGCTAGCGGGAGTGGGAATGAGCAGTTCTTC
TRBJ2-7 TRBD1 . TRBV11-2 CASSLGQGAFEQYF TGTGCCAGCAGCCTAGGACAGGGGGCTTTCGAGCAGTACTTC
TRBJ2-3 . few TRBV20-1 CSARPGKQDTDTQYF TGCAGTGCTAGACCGGGGAAGCAAGACACAGATACGCAGTATTTT
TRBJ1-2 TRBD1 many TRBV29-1 CSVEEGATNYGYTF TGCAGCGTTGAGGAGGGGGCGACTAACTATGGCTACACCTTC
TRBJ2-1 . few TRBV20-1 CSAQLAGHNEQFF TGCAGTGCCCAACTCGCCGGGCACAATGAGCAGTTCTTC
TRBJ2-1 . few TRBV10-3 CAISESKLAYNEQFF TGTGCCATCAGTGAGTCGAAGCTGGCCTACAATGAGCAGTTCTTC
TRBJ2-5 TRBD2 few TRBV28 CASSLLALAGVGETQYF TGTGCCAGCAGTTTATTGGCGCTAGCGGGAGTCGGGGAGACCCAGTACTTC
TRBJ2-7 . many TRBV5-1 CASSLAPDYEQYF TGCGCCAGCAGCTTGGCTCCCGACTACGAGCAGTACTTC
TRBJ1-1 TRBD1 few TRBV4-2 CASSPSTGALNTEAFF TGTGCCAGCAGCCCCTCGACAGGGGCTTTGAACACTGAAGCTTTCTTT
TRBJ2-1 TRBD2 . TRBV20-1 CSARRVLAGFNEQFF TGCAGTGCTAGAAGGGTCCTAGCGGGATTCAATGAGCAGTTCTTC
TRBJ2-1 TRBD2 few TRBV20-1 CSARAGGLAGYNEQFF TGCAGTGCTAGAGCGGGGGGACTAGCGGGATACAATGAGCAGTTCTTC
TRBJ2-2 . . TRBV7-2 CASSLALTAGELFF TGTGCCAGCAGCTTAGCGCTTACGGCGGGGGAGCTGTTTTTT
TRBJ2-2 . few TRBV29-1 CSVEDLGVETGELFF TGCAGCGTTGAAGATTTGGGAGTCGAAACCGGGGAGCTGTTTTTT
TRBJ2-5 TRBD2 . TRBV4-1 CASSRIQTTSGDQETQYF TGCGCCAGCAGCCGCATACAAACAACTAGCGGGGATCAAGAGACCCAGTACTTC
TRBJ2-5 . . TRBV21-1 CASSKAGEETQYF TGTGCCAGCAGCAAAGCAGGGGAAGAGACCCAGTACTTC
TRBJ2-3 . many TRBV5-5 CASRFNRLTSTDTQYF TGTGCCAGCAGATTTAACCGACTAACTAGCACAGATACGCAGTATTTT
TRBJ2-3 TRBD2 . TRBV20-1 CSAPPMGLAGGASTDTQYF TGCAGTGCCCCACCGATGGGGCTAGCGGGAGGTGCTAGCACAGATACGCAGTATTTT